This entry lists 11 T cell receptor beta chains sequenced from one sample in a study of blood T cell repertoires in COVID-19. Here immunoSEQ multiplex PCR was the method, and the copy in TCRdb shows in-frame clones only, minus some. Among approximately 68,000 clones listed, about nine tenths were seen once. Sequenced sample: peripheral blood. These receptors came from a man in his fifties or sixties with active COVID-19.

This clone was seen just once. The V call is TRBV5-1, the J call TRBJ2-1; 11 bases map to TRBD2. CDR1 and CDR2 from the germline V gene are SGHRS and YFSETQ. The CDR3 covers 14 residues. J was trimmed by 8 bases and V by 4 bases; bases with no gene match: 5. The CDR3 here is CASSTLAGVDEQFF. In DNA form, the CDR3 reads TGCGCCAGCAGCACACTAGCGGGAGTGGATGAGCAGTTCTTC.

This chain uses TRBV29-1 with TRBJ1-2; D perhaps matches TRBD1 (5 bases). The V end was cut by 6 bases, the J end by 3 bases, with 11 bases between. The germline gives CDR1 SQVTM, CDR2 ANQGSEA. The CDR3 has 12 residues. Written as DNA, the CDR3 is TGCAGCGTAGGAGAACAGGACTATGGCTACACCTTC. This sequence encodes CSVGEQDYGYTF. Combining the CDR3 with reference TRBV29-1 and TRBJ1-2 gives the whole variable domain SAVISQKPSRDICQRGTSLTIQCQVDSQVTMMFWYRQQPGQSLTLIATANQGSEATYESGFVIDKFPISRPNLTFSTLTVSNMSPEDSSIYLCSVGEQDYGYTFGSGTRLTVV.

The chain is built from TRBV7-2 and TRBJ2-5; possibly TRBD2 for D (6 bases). The J call may be wrong; the DNA end is better matched by TRBJ2-7. Germline V gene lookup returns CDR1 SGHTA and CDR2 FQGNSA. The CDR3 loop spans 16 amino acids. CDR3 sequence reads: CASSLAGGAVSYEQYF. CDR3 coding DNA: TGTGCCAGCAGCTTAGCAGGAGGGGCAGTCTCCTACGAGCAGTACTTC.

V gene TRBV9 combines with J gene TRBJ2-7, with 12 positions matching TRBD2. The CDR3 loop spans 17 amino acids. Losses at the gene ends were 0 bases for V and 5 bases for J; bases not matched to a gene: 9. From germline, CDR1 is SGDLS and CDR2 YYNGEE. The CDR3 region has the DNA TGTGCCAGCAGCGTAGCTGATTGGACTAGCGGGAAGGACGAGCAGTACTTC. As protein: CASSVADWTSGKDEQYF. Combining the CDR3 with reference TRBV9 and TRBJ2-7 gives the whole variable domain DSGVTQTPKHLITATGQRVTLRCSPRSGDLSVYWYQQSLDQGLQFLIQYYNGEERAKGNILERFSAQQFPDLHSELNLSSLELGDSALYFCASSVADWTSGKDEQYFGPGTRLTVT.

The chain uses TRBV5-1 and TRBJ2-2; weak D call: TRBD2 (5 bases). Germline CDR1 SGHRS, CDR2 YFSETQ. V was cut by 3 bases and J by 5 bases, with 8 bases left in between. The CDR3 loop spans 13 amino acids. CDR3 loop: CASSSRVTGELFF. The CDR3 region has the DNA TGCGCCAGCAGCTCGCGGGTGACCGGGGAGCTGTTTTTT.

CDR3 DNA: TGTGCCAGTAGTATTTCGTCTCTCGGGACAGATACGCAGTATTTT. This translates into CASSISSLGTDTQYF. The V and J genes are TRBV19 and TRBJ2-3; D is undetermined. V was cut by 3 bases and J by 3 bases, with 13 bases left in between. CDR1 is LNHDA, CDR2 SQIVND, per germline (reference sequence). The CDR3 sequence is 15 residues long. Variable domain in full (rest from reference TRBV19 and TRBJ2-3): DGGITQSPKYLFRKEGQNVTLSCEQNLNHDAMYWYRQDPGQGLRLIYYSQIVNDFQKGDIAEGYSVSREKKESFPLTVTSAQKNPTAFYLCASSISSLGTDTQYFGPGTRLTVL.

The V gene is TRBV5-6, the J gene TRBJ2-7; TRBD2 might be the D (5 bases). Germline lookup yields CDR1 SGHDT and CDR2 YYEEEE. The CDR3 loop spans 12 amino acids. V dropped 6 bases and J dropped 5 bases, with 12 bases sitting between them. The chain's CDR3 is CASKGVSHEQYF. In DNA, the CDR3 is TGTGCCAGCAAGGGAGTTTCCCACGAGCAGTACTTC.

This chain joins TRBV19 and TRBJ1-2; TRBD1 matches at 7 bases. The CDR3 has 15 amino acids. The J segment lost 1 base and the V segment lost 6 bases, leaving 8 bases of the junction unmatched. Germline CDR1 and CDR2: LNHDA and SQIVND (reference sequence). The CDR3 region is CASSTGQVVNYGYTF. The CDR3, as DNA: TGTGCCAGTAGCACCGGACAGGTCGTTAACTATGGCTACACCTTC.

This clone was counted a few times. The chain couples TRBV6-4 to TRBJ2-1; TRBD2 aligns across 8 bases. The J segment lost 4 bases and the V segment lost 5 bases, leaving 4 bases of the junction unmatched. The germline V gene has CDR1 MRHNA and CDR2 SNTAGT. This CDR3 has 14 amino acids. The CDR3 protein is CASSRGGPYNEQFF. The DNA for the CDR3 is TGTGCCAGCAGTCGGGGGGGCCCTTACAATGAGCAGTTCTTC.

This chain uses TRBV5-1 with TRBJ2-1, with a tentative D call TRBD2 (5 bases). The CDR3 has 13 residues. Deletions cut 4 bases from V and 7 bases from J, with 12 bases between. CDR1 SGHRS and CDR2 YFSETQ come from the germline V gene. The CDR3 nucleotides are TGCGCCAGCAGCCCGAGTCCGGGGAATGAGCAGTTCTTC. The encoded protein is CASSPSPGNEQFF.

This chain connects TRBV5-8 to TRBJ2-1, with 15 bases identical to TRBD2. With 4 bases clipped from V and 7 bases from J, the junction kept 6 bases outside the gene matches. Germline V gene data show CDR1 as SGHTS and CDR2 as YDEGEE. This CDR3 has 16 residues. The CDR3 DNA is TGTGCCAGCAGCCCGGGACTAGCGGGAGGTAGGAATGAGCAGTTCTTC. Protein sequence: CASSPGLAGGRNEQFF. Full variable domain (remainder filled in from reference TRBV5-8 and TRBJ2-1): EAGVTQSPTHLIKTRGQQATLRCSPISGHTSVYWYQQALGLGLQFLLWYDEGEERNRGNFPPRFSGRQFPNYSSELNVNALELEDSALYLCASSPGLAGGRNEQFFGPGTRLTVL.